This T cell receptor beta chain emerged from a study of T cell repertoires in cytomegalovirus infection. MiXCR, applied by TCRdb to the reads, yields one record per CDR3 protein. The sample holds hundreds of thousands of distinct CDR3 sequences; roughly 9.3% are singletons and the top ten take less than 3%. The CDR3 totals 16 residues. Germline V lookup: CDR1 SGHTA, CDR2 FQGNSA. The V and J ends lost 1 base and 4 bases respectively, with 14 bases between them. This clonotype was observed at least ten times. V and J are TRBV7-2 and TRBJ2-1; TRBD2 is a possible D gene (5 bases). The sample consisted of PBMCs. The origin of this receptor is a human donor in good health (CMV status not recorded). Some clones in this sample may be carry-over from other donors' samples. CDR3 loop: CASSLGRASRYNEQFF. The CDR3 DNA reads TGTGCCAGCAGCTTAGGTAGAGCTAGCAGATACAATGAGCAGTTCTTC.